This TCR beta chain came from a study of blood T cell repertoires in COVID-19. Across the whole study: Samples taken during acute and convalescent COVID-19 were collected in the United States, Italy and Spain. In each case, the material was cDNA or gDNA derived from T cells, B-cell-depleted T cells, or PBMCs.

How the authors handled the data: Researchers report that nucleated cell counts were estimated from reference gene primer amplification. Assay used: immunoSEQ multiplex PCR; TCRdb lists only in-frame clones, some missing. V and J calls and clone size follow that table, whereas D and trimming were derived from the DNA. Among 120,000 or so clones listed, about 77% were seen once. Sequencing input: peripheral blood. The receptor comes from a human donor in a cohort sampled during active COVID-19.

CDR3 bases: TGTGCCAGCAGCATAAGCAGGACAGATACGCAGTATTTT. Protein sequence: CASSISRTDTQYF. The gene calls are TRBV5-4 and TRBJ2-3; D not certain. CDR1 and CDR2 (germline): SGHNT, YYREEE (reference sequence). The length of the CDR3 is 13 residues. The V end lost 4 bases, the J end lost 3 bases, and 9 bases lay between the germline ends.